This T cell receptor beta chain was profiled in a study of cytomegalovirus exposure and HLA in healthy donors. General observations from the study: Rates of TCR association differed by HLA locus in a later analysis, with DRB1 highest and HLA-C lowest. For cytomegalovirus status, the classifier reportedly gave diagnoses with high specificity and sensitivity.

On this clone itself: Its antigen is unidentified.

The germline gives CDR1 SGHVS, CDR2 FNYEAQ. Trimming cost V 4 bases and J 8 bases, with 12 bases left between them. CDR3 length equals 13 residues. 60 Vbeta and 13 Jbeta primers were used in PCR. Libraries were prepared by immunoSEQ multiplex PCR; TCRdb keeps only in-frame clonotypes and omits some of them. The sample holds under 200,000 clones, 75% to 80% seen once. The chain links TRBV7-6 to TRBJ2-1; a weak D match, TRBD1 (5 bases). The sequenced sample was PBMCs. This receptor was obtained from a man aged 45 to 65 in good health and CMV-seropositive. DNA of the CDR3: TGTGCCAGCAGCTCAAATCAGGGTTATGAGCAGTTCTTC. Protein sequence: CASSSNQGYEQFF.